The 6 T cell receptor beta chains below come from one sample, sequenced in a study of shared clonotypes between healthy human individuals. Only CD45RO-negative cells positively selected for CCR7 counted as naive CD8 cells, so terminally differentiated effector memory CD45RA+ cells were excluded. The data were produced by immunoSEQ multiplex PCR, yet TCRdb's version contains in-frame clones alone and is incomplete. The sample includes fewer than 800,000 clones, roughly 94% of them seen just once. The sequencing sample was made of naive CD8+ T cells sorted from blood. The source is a man aged 25-40 years in good health.

The V call is TRBV10-2, the J call TRBJ2-5; tentative D call: TRBD1 (5 bases). There are 13 residues in the CDR3. CDR1 is WSHSY, CDR2 SAAADI, per germline. With 3 bases removed from V and 1 base from J, the gap between germline ends came to 6 bases. CDR3 protein: CASSEGVQETQYF. The CDR3 coding sequence is TGCGCCAGCAGTGAAGGGGTCCAAGAGACCCAGTACTTC.

In its sample, this clone was seen once. The chain combines TRBV5-1 with TRBJ2-1; D possibly uses TRBD1 or TRBD2 (5 bases each). The germline V and J ends were trimmed by 0 bases and 8 bases, with 9 bases remaining between them. The germline gives CDR1 SGHRS, CDR2 YFSETQ. This CDR3 contains 13 residues. CDR3 in amino acids: CASSLVGVDEQFF. CDR3 DNA sequence: TGCGCCAGCAGCTTGGTGGGGGTGGATGAGCAGTTCTTC.

This sequence joins TRBV11-2 and TRBJ1-2, with TRBD1 identical over 9 bases. Germline CDR1 is SGHAT and CDR2 is FQNNGV. With 0 bases clipped from V and 3 bases from J, the junction kept 2 bases outside the gene matches. This CDR3 is 15 amino acids long. In DNA, the CDR3 is TGTGCCAGCAGCTTAGAAACAGGGGGCGACTATGGCTACACCTTC. This sequence encodes CASSLETGGDYGYTF. The complete variable domain, with remaining parts taken from reference TRBV11-2 and TRBJ1-2, reads EAGVAQSPRYKIIEKRQSVAFWCNPISGHATLYWYQQILGQGPKLLIQFQNNGVVDDSQLPKDRFSAERLKGVDSTLKIQPAKLEDSAVYLCASSLETGGDYGYTFGSGTRLTVV.

V usage is TRBV27 and J usage is TRBJ2-1; 8 bases fit TRBD2. The V segment lost 2 bases and the J segment 6 bases; nucleotides outside the gene matches: 9. CDR1 MNHEY and CDR2 SMNVEV come from the germline V gene (reference sequence). The CDR3 loop spans 16 amino acids. CDR3: CASSLRSGTRTNEQFF. The CDR3 coding sequence is TGTGCCAGCAGTTTACGATCCGGGACTAGAACCAATGAGCAGTTCTTC.

This chain uses TRBV28 with TRBJ1-2; D is possibly TRBD1 (6 bases). Germline CDR1 MDHEN, CDR2 SYDVKM. The CDR3 is 15 residues long. V was pared by 6 bases and J by 0 bases, with 14 bases between. CDR3 in DNA: TGTGCCAGCAGGGAGTGGACAGCCTCTAACTATGGCTACACCTTC. Translation: CASREWTASNYGYTF.

The V gene is TRBV9, the J gene TRBJ1-5; D gene unclear. Germline assignment: CDR1 SGDLS and CDR2 YYNGEE. Trimming removed 1 base at V and 1 base at J, with 6 bases between. The CDR3 contains 14 residues. The CDR3 is CASSVYGSNQPQHF. CDR3 bases: TGTGCCAGCAGCGTATACGGGAGCAATCAGCCCCAGCATTTT.